One and the same sample provided the 25 T cell receptor beta chains below, sequenced in a study of blood T cell repertoires in COVID-19. Some clones are missing from TCRdb's copy, which holds only in-frame ones; the method was immunoSEQ multiplex PCR. The repertoire consists of 250,000 to 350,000 clones, with about 85% occurring once and the leading ten covering more than 2%. The sample comprised peripheral blood. The receptors come from a young man with active or convalescent COVID-19.

The V gene is TRBV28, the J gene TRBJ2-1; D gene ambiguous. This CDR3 contains 13 residues. V lost 8 bases to trimming and J lost 6 bases, with 14 bases between them. From germline, CDR1 is MDHEN and CDR2 SYDVKM. CDR3 DNA: TGTGCCAGCGGTAACTTAGCCACCAATGAGCAGTTCTTC. Translated: CASGNLATNEQFF.

The genes are TRBV19 and TRBJ2-1; 9 positions agree with TRBD1. The trim removed 2 bases at V and 4 bases at J, leaving 12 bases unmatched. CDR1 and CDR2 (germline): LNHDA, SQIVND (reference sequence). This CDR3 is 18 amino acids long. The CDR3 DNA is TGTGCCAGTAGTATAAGATATAGACAGGGGGTTTTTTACAATGAGCAGTTCTTC. It specifies CASSIRYRQGVFYNEQFF.

The rearrangement links TRBV13 to TRBJ2-3, with 11 bases matching TRBD2. The CDR3 sequence is 15 residues long. Per the germline V gene, CDR1 is PRHDT and CDR2 is FYEKMQ (reference sequence). V lost 5 bases and J lost 3; bases outside the gene matches: 4. The CDR3 sequence: CASSLTSGKTDTQYF. CDR3 in DNA: TGTGCCAGCAGCCTGACTAGCGGGAAAACAGATACGCAGTATTTT.

The rearrangement uses TRBV2 and TRBJ2-5; the D gene is possibly TRBD1 (6 bases). The CDR3 has 12 amino acids. In germline, CDR1 is SNHLY, CDR2 FYNNEI. V lost 10 bases and J 2 bases, leaving 11 bases between the germline ends. The CDR3 nucleotides read TGTGCCACCTTACAGGGTCAAGAGACCCAGTACTTC. Encoded protein: CATLQGQETQYF.

The CDR3 sequence: CASSLVPDSQLPGELFF. CDR3 sequence (DNA): TGCGCCAGCAGCTTGGTCCCGGACAGCCAGCTGCCCGGGGAGCTGTTTTTT. J is TRBJ2-2 and V is TRBV5-1, with D tentatively TRBD1 (6 bases). This CDR3 region has 17 residues. The germline CDR1 and CDR2 sequences are SGHRS and YFSETQ. Trimming cost V 0 bases and J 6 bases, with 18 bases left between them.

The rearrangement uses TRBV4-3 and TRBJ1-5, with D unclear. Germline CDR1 LGHNA, CDR2 YSLEER. V was pared by 0 bases and J by 6 bases, with 9 bases between. The length of the CDR3 is 14 residues. The CDR3 here is CASSQDSESQPQHF. The CDR3 DNA is TGCGCCAGCAGCCAAGATAGTGAGTCTCAGCCCCAGCATTTT.

This clone was seen a single time. V is TRBV7-2 and J is TRBJ1-2, with 12 bases identical to TRBD1. The junction had 9 bases not matched to a gene; V was cut back by 2 bases and J by 11 bases. The germline gives CDR1 SGHTA, CDR2 FQGNSA. The CDR3 sequence is 15 residues long. The CDR3 loop is CASSLSSGQGAGYTF. The CDR3 region has the DNA TGTGCCAGCAGCTTATCTTCGGGACAGGGGGCCGGATACACCTTC. The full variable domain, with the rest looked up from reference TRBV7-2 and TRBJ1-2, is GAGVSQSPSNKVTEKGKDVELRCDPISGHTALYWYRQSLGQGLEFLIYFQGNSAPDKSGLPSDRFSAERTGGSVSTLTIQRTQQEDSAVYLCASSLSSGQGAGYTFGSGTRLTVV.

V is TRBV6-5 and J is TRBJ1-2; 10 bases fit TRBD1. The CDR3 consists of 16 residues. Germline CDR1 MNHEY, CDR2 SVGAGI. Trimming cost V 0 bases and J 8 bases; bases outside gene matches: 9. CDR3 region: CASSYSWTGGLQGYTF. CDR3 DNA sequence: TGTGCCAGCAGTTACTCGTGGACAGGGGGATTGCAGGGCTACACCTTC.

J is TRBJ1-1 and V is TRBV3-1 (or the pseudogene TRBV3-2); D is perhaps TRBD1 (6 bases). Trimming removed 6 bases at V and 1 base at J, with 9 bases between. Germline V lookup: CDR1 LGHDT, CDR2 YNNKEL (reference sequence). The CDR3 is made up of 13 amino acids. CDR3 region: CASRGTSNTEAFF. CDR3 DNA: TGTGCCAGCAGGGGGACATCGAACACTGAAGCTTTCTTT.

The chain links TRBV5-1 to TRBJ1-6; 9 nucleotides align to TRBD1. Germline assignment: CDR1 SGHRS and CDR2 YFSETQ. The CDR3 has 16 residues. V lost 2 bases and J lost 8; bases outside the gene matches: 8. CDR3 DNA: TGCGCCAGCAGCTTTACAGGGGGCGCGTTTGATTCACCCCTCCACTTT. It yields the protein CASSFTGGAFDSPLHF. The full variable domain, its missing parts supplied by reference TRBV5-1 and TRBJ1-6, is KAGVTQTPRYLIKTRGQQVTLSCSPISGHRSVSWYQQTPGQGLQFLFEYFSETQRNKGNFPGRFSGRQFSNSRSEMNVSTLELGDSALYLCASSFTGGAFDSPLHFGNGTRLTVT.

V is TRBV6-1 and J is TRBJ2-1; no reliable D call. The CDR3 covers 14 residues. V dropped 3 bases and J dropped 2 bases, with 8 bases sitting between them. The germline V gene has CDR1 MNHNS and CDR2 SASEGT. The CDR3 coding sequence is TGTGCCAGCAGTGACCCCCTCCCCTACAATGAGCAGTTCTTC. This sequence encodes CASSDPLPYNEQFF.

This clone was recorded once. The chain uses TRBV15 and TRBJ1-5; D is undetermined. The CDR3 consists of 15 residues. Trimming stripped 0 bases from V and 6 bases from J, with 12 bases between. Per the germline V gene, CDR1 is LNHNV and CDR2 is YYDKDF (reference sequence). The CDR3, as DNA: TGTGCCACCAGCAGAGATATGAGGTTGAGTCAGCCCCAGCATTTT. Its protein is CATSRDMRLSQPQHF. Filled out from reference TRBV15 and TRBJ1-5, the complete variable domain reads DAMVIQNPRYQVTQFGKPVTLSCSQTLNHNVMYWYQQKSSQAPKLLFHYYDKDFNNEADTPDNFQSRRPNTSFCFLDIRSPGLGDTAMYLCATSRDMRLSQPQHFGDGTRLSIL.

The chain combines TRBV5-1 with TRBJ1-1; TRBD1 agrees at 9 bases. V was pared by 3 bases and J by 4 bases, with 4 bases of the junction left unmatched. CDR1 and CDR2 from the germline V gene are SGHRS and YFSETQ. The CDR3 consists of 14 residues. Written as DNA, the CDR3 is TGCGCCAGCAGCTGGGACAGGGAGGGCACTGAAGCTTTCTTT. Translated: CASSWDREGTEAFF.

This clone was seen only once. The J gene is TRBJ1-3, the V gene TRBV9, with a weak D call TRBD1 (5 bases). CDR1 and CDR2 (germline): SGDLS, YYNGEE. V was clipped by 2 bases and J by 2 bases, with 8 bases between them. CDR3 size: 14 residues. CDR3 amino acids: CASSVSGAGNTIYF. The CDR3 DNA sequence: TGTGCCAGCAGCGTGTCGGGGGCTGGAAACACCATATATTTT.

The chain links TRBV5-1 to TRBJ2-7; TRBD1 agrees at 11 bases. Unmatched junction bases numbered 5, after V lost 0 bases and J lost 6 bases. This CDR3 spans 15 amino acids. The germline CDR1 and CDR2 sequences are SGHRS and YFSETQ. This CDR3 reads CASSLAGQGAGEQYF. The CDR3, as DNA: TGCGCCAGCAGCTTGGCCGGACAGGGGGCGGGCGAGCAGTACTTC.

The chain employs TRBV7-2 and TRBJ2-1; 7 bases fit TRBD2. The germline V gene has CDR1 SGHTA and CDR2 FQGNSA. CDR3 length: 15 amino acids. The V segment lost 7 bases and the J segment 4 bases; nucleotides outside the gene matches: 10. CDR3 bases: TGTGCCAGCACAACCTCTTGGGGGGGTTACAATGAGCAGTTCTTC. Encoded protein: CASTTSWGGYNEQFF.

The V and J genes are TRBV7-6 and TRBJ2-1; the match to TRBD2 covers 9 bases. V dropped 5 bases and J dropped 2; count of bases not matched to a gene: 7. CDR1 and CDR2 from the germline V gene are SGHVS and FNYEAQ. The CDR3 covers 16 residues. DNA for the CDR3: TGTGCCAGCAGCCAGGCACCTAGCGGGACCTACAATGAGCAGTTCTTC. The encoded protein is CASSQAPSGTYNEQFF.

This clone came up once. The CDR3 nucleotides read TGTGCCAGCAGCCTTAGCGGGAGGGCATTCGAGCAGTTCTTC. It specifies CASSLSGRAFEQFF. The chain links TRBV27 to TRBJ2-1; TRBD2 matches 11 bases. The CDR3 sequence is 14 residues long. Germline values: CDR1 MNHEY, CDR2 SMNVEV (reference sequence). Trimming cost V 6 bases and J 10 bases; bases outside gene matches: 8.

V usage is TRBV4-1 and J usage is TRBJ2-1, with D tentatively TRBD2 (5 bases). V was shortened by 0 bases and J by 0 bases, with 15 bases between the two germline ends. CDR3 length: 18 amino acids. Germline V lookup: CDR1 MGHRA, CDR2 YSYEKL. Here the CDR3 reads CASSQERIGRVSYNEQFF. The CDR3, as DNA: TGCGCCAGCAGCCAAGAGAGGATTGGGCGGGTCTCCTACAATGAGCAGTTCTTC.

The chain combines TRBV28 with TRBJ2-7, with 8 bases identical to TRBD1. Germline V gene data show CDR1 as MDHEN and CDR2 as SYDVKM. Trimming took 3 bases from V and 4 from J; bases not matched to a gene: 8. The CDR3 is 15 amino acids. The CDR3 nucleotides are TGTGCCAGCAGTTTCCGCGTGGACAGGGATTACGAGCAGTACTTC. This sequence encodes CASSFRVDRDYEQYF.

The chain employs TRBV29-1 and TRBJ1-2; TRBD1 aligns across 9 bases. This CDR3 region has 15 residues. Unmatched junction bases numbered 10, after V lost 4 bases and J lost 4 bases. CDR1 SQVTM and CDR2 ANQGSEA come from the germline V gene. The CDR3 spells CSVAQQGAFGYGYTF. CDR3 DNA sequence: TGCAGCGTTGCCCAACAGGGGGCGTTCGGCTATGGCTACACCTTC.

The chain links TRBV2 to TRBJ2-1; D is perhaps TRBD2 (5 bases). CDR3 length: 15 amino acids. Germline V gene lookup returns CDR1 SNHLY and CDR2 FYNNEI. Trimming cost V 3 bases and J 5 bases, with 14 bases left between them. DNA of the CDR3: TGTGCCAGCAGTGACCAAAGAACTAGAAACAATGAGCAGTTCTTC. Its translation is CASSDQRTRNNEQFF.

The gene calls are TRBV11-3 and TRBJ2-2; 9 positions match TRBD1. J gave up 4 bases and V 5 bases, and 5 bases lay outside the gene matches. CDR1 and CDR2 (germline): SGHNT, YENEEA. The CDR3 is 15 residues long. The CDR3 loop reads CASSQDRGGTGELFF. The CDR3 coding sequence is TGTGCCAGCAGCCAGGACAGGGGTGGCACCGGGGAGCTGTTTTTT.

This clone has only a few counts. V is TRBV7-3 and J is TRBJ2-2; a possible D gene is TRBD2 (6 bases). Germline V gene sequence: CDR1 SGHTA, CDR2 FQGTGA. V lost 1 base and J lost 6, with 15 bases in between. This CDR3 has 16 residues. The CDR3 spells CASSLNPRGASGELFF. CDR3 in DNA: TGTGCCAGCAGCTTAAACCCGCGGGGAGCTTCCGGGGAGCTGTTTTTT.

The chain is built from TRBV14 and TRBJ2-1, with TRBD2 as a possible D gene (5 bases). Germline CDR1 reads SGHDN; CDR2 reads FVKESK. CDR3 length: 15 amino acids. V lost 1 base, J lost 4 bases, and 11 bases lay in between. The CDR3, as DNA: TGTGCCAGCAGCCAAGGCCGGACTCGTTACAATGAGCAGTTCTTC. Protein: CASSQGRTRYNEQFF.